This entry concerns a single TCR beta chain. Its antigen remains unidentified. TCRdb's table, derived via immunoSEQ multiplex PCR, lists solely in-frame clones and lacks some. The repertoire includes some 2,000 clones, roughly 76% of them detected once, and roughly a tenth sits in the top ten. Each and every patient relapsed after autologous stem cell transplantation, and patients got differing brentuximab vedotin exposure. The source of the sample is a study of PD-1 blockade in classical Hodgkin lymphoma. Whole-study findings and limits: Significant TCR diversity gains by C4D1 occurred in CD4+ but not CD8+ cells. Nivolumab starters within 1 year of ASCT were excluded. Baseline diversity in complete responders resembled that of newly diagnosed patients. The study reported lower baseline TCR diversity in newly diagnosed patients than in healthy donors.

This TCR was sampled from a human donor with classical Hodgkin lymphoma. The source was peripheral blood mononuclear cells (PBMCs), collected at baseline.

The CDR3 coding sequence is TGTGCCAGCAGCTTAATCACCCAACGAGGAGAGACCCAGTACTTC. Translating it yields CASSLITQRGETQYF. The chain couples TRBV11-2 to TRBJ2-5; D remains unclear. The length of the CDR3 is 15 residues. Trimming stripped 2 bases from V and 4 bases from J, with 14 bases between. The V gene's germline CDR1 is SGHAT and CDR2 FQNNGV.